These 28 T cell receptor beta chains originate from one sample sequenced in a study of T cell responses to AZD1222 COVID-19 vaccine. Some clones are missing from TCRdb's copy, which holds only in-frame ones; the method was immunoSEQ multiplex PCR. The sample lists some 140,000 clones, 80% to 90% occurring once. Material: peripheral blood, obtained on day 0 of AZD1222 vaccination. Receptors were obtained from an adult in good health.

V is TRBV21-1 and J is TRBJ1-1; the DNA was not compared with TRBD1, the D call given in the table. TRBV21-1 is labeled a pseudogene. CDR3 length equals 14 residues. The CDR3 bases are TGTGCCAGCAGTCCCTCACCCCAGGACACTGAAGCTTTCTTT. This codes for CASSPSPQDTEAFF.

This sequence joins TRBV5-6 and TRBJ1-1; 7 bases fit TRBD1. Germline values: CDR1 SGHDT, CDR2 YYEEEE. This CDR3 contains 14 residues. V shed 4 bases and J 4 bases; nucleotides not matched to a gene: 7. The CDR3 sequence is CASSPDRRGTEAFF. DNA of the CDR3: TGTGCCAGCAGCCCGGACAGGAGAGGCACTGAAGCTTTCTTT.

V is TRBV27 and J is TRBJ2-3; D uncertain. V was trimmed by 2 bases and J by 6 bases, leaving 3 bases between them. The CDR3 is 11 residues long. CDR1 is MNHEY and CDR2 is SMNVEV in the germline V gene (reference sequence). CDR3 nucleotide sequence: TGTGCCAGCAGTTTACAGGATACGCAGTATTTT. Protein product: CASSLQDTQYF.

A single count supports this clone. This rearrangement joins TRBV12-3 or TRBV12-4 to TRBJ1-2; 8 bases map to TRBD1. Unmatched junction bases numbered 8, after V lost 7 bases and J lost 7 bases. The CDR3 runs to 13 residues. DNA of the CDR3: TGTGCCAGCAATAAGGGGACAGGTGGTGGCTACACCTTC. Translated, it gives CASNKGTGGGYTF.

The chain carries TRBV6-5 and TRBJ1-3; TRBD1 is a possible D gene (5 bases). V was shortened by 7 bases and J by 0 bases, with 13 bases between the two germline ends. This CDR3 has 15 amino acids. The V gene's germline CDR1 is MNHEY and CDR2 SVGAGI. CDR3 in amino acids: CASNPDRRSGNTIYF. CDR3 DNA: TGTGCCAGCAATCCAGACAGACGCTCTGGAAACACCATATATTTT.

The chain employs TRBV7-7 and TRBJ1-3, with D hard to call. Between the trimmed V and J ends, which lost 5 bases and 8 bases, there was a span of 16 bases. CDR1 SSHAT and CDR2 FNYEAQ come from the germline V gene (reference sequence). This CDR3 is built from 14 residues. CDR3 residues: CASSPARPGDTIYF. The CDR3 DNA is TGTGCCAGCAGCCCAGCGCGCCCTGGGGACACCATATATTTT.

The chain has TRBV9 and TRBJ1-4, with 8 bases lining up with TRBD1. The J segment lost 5 bases and the V segment lost 0 bases, leaving 3 bases of the junction unmatched. This CDR3 is 15 amino acids long. Germline-derived CDR1 and CDR2 are SGDLS and YYNGEE. The CDR3: CASSVEGQGNEKLFF. The DNA of the CDR3 is TGTGCCAGCAGCGTAGAAGGACAGGGAAATGAAAAACTGTTTTTT. Using reference TRBV9 and TRBJ1-4 for the parts outside the CDR3, the full variable domain is DSGVTQTPKHLITATGQRVTLRCSPRSGDLSVYWYQQSLDQGLQFLIQYYNGEERAKGNILERFSAQQFPDLHSELNLSSLELGDSALYFCASSVEGQGNEKLFFGSGTQLSVL.

The CDR3 DNA reads TGTGCCAGCAGCCAAGCCCCCCCGGGGAGCTATGGCTACACCTTC. This encodes CASSQAPPGSYGYTF. This rearrangement joins TRBV6-5 to TRBJ1-2; D ambiguous. CDR1 is MNHEY and CDR2 is SVGAGI in the germline V gene. V dropped 6 bases and J dropped 4 bases, with 18 bases sitting between them. CDR3 length: 15 residues.

This chain connects TRBV11-3 to TRBJ2-2; 7 positions agree with TRBD2. This CDR3 is 15 amino acids long. J was trimmed by 0 bases and V by 8 bases; bases with no gene match: 6. In germline, CDR1 is SGHNT, CDR2 YENEEA. The chain's CDR3 is CASGAGVANTGELFF. The DNA for the CDR3 is TGTGCCAGCGGTGCGGGGGTTGCGAACACCGGGGAGCTGTTTTTT.

This clone was counted only a few times. The V and J genes are TRBV2 and TRBJ2-7; tentatively, D is TRBD1 (5 bases). Trimming took 6 bases from V and 2 from J, leaving 14 bases between them. Germline CDR1 is SNHLY and CDR2 is FYNNEI. The CDR3 covers 14 residues. This CDR3 reads CASRVDTNPYEQYF. In DNA form, the CDR3 reads TGTGCCAGCAGAGTGGACACGAACCCCTACGAGCAGTACTTC.

The rearrangement links TRBV5-1 to TRBJ2-3; perhaps TRBD2 as D (5 bases). CDR1 SGHRS and CDR2 YFSETQ come from the germline V gene. The V gene lost 3 bases and the J gene lost 2 bases, with 10 bases spanning the gap. This CDR3 has 14 amino acids. CDR3 sequence: CASSSNGVTDTQYF. CDR3 coding DNA: TGCGCCAGCAGCTCCAACGGGGTCACAGATACGCAGTATTTT.

The rearrangement links TRBV27 to TRBJ1-3; the D is unclear. Germline CDR1 and CDR2: MNHEY and SMNVEV (reference sequence). The CDR3 is 13 amino acids. Trimming removed 5 bases from V and 4 bases from J, with 9 bases in between. CDR3 residues: CASSPLSGNTIYF. The CDR3 DNA reads as TGTGCCAGCAGTCCGTTGTCCGGAAACACCATATATTTT.

V is TRBV12-3 or TRBV12-4 and J is TRBJ2-3, with D possibly being TRBD2 (6 bases). The CDR3 runs 13 residues. The V end lost 5 bases, the J end lost 11 bases, and 17 bases lay between the germline ends. The DNA of the CDR3 is TGTGCCAGCAGTCTCGGGACTTTCGAGCTGCAGTATTTT. As protein: CASSLGTFELQYF.

This chain joins TRBV3-1 (or the pseudogene TRBV3-2) and TRBJ1-4, with a weak D call TRBD1 (5 bases). Germline V gene lookup returns CDR1 LGHDT and CDR2 YNNKEL (reference sequence). The ends were cut back, 2 bases at V and 7 bases at J, with 8 bases in the middle. CDR3 length: 13 residues. The CDR3 loop is CASSQRDGEKLFF. In DNA, the CDR3 is TGTGCCAGCAGCCAACGGGACGGTGAAAAACTGTTTTTT.

The chain couples TRBV5-5 to TRBJ1-5; 9 positions agree with TRBD1. The V segment lost 2 bases and the J segment 6 bases; nucleotides outside the gene matches: 6. Looked up from germline, CDR1 is SGHKS and CDR2 is YYEKEE (reference sequence). The CDR3 runs to 15 residues. CDR3 in amino acids: CASSLVDRGIQPQHF. CDR3 nucleotide sequence: TGTGCCAGCAGCTTAGTGGACAGGGGAATTCAGCCCCAGCATTTT.

This clone appeared a single time. The gene calls are TRBV19 and TRBJ2-7; 10 bases are shared with TRBD1. Germline V gene lookup returns CDR1 LNHDA and CDR2 SQIVND (reference sequence). The V and J ends lost 5 bases and 5 bases, in that order; junction bases with no gene match: 9. This CDR3 comprises 15 residues. The CDR3 bases are TGTGCCAGTAGTGATACCGGGACAGGGGTCCACGAGCAGTACTTC. Protein sequence: CASSDTGTGVHEQYF.

The chain links TRBV5-1 to TRBJ2-1, with a tentative D call TRBD1 (6 bases). Trimming took off 2 bases at V and 2 bases at J, with 11 bases between the two ends. The CDR3 contains 15 residues. Germline V gives CDR1 SGHRS, CDR2 YFSETQ. CDR3 DNA sequence: TGCGCCAGCAGCTTTTTGGGGGCGGCCTACAATGAGCAGTTCTTC. This encodes CASSFLGAAYNEQFF.

This sequence joins TRBV11-1 and TRBJ1-1; tentatively, D is TRBD1 (5 bases). The germline V gene has CDR1 SGHAT and CDR2 FQDESV (reference sequence). The V and J ends lost 6 bases and 3 bases respectively, with 20 bases between them. This CDR3 is 16 amino acids long. CDR3 loop: CASSSGTDRYDTEAFF. The CDR3 nucleotides are TGTGCCAGCAGTTCTGGGACCGACAGATACGACACTGAAGCTTTCTTT.

This clone came up a few times. V is TRBV5-1 and J is TRBJ2-5, with 10 nucleotides matching TRBD1. With 0 bases clipped from V and 5 bases from J, the junction kept 7 bases outside the gene matches. This CDR3 contains 16 residues. From germline, CDR1 is SGHRS and CDR2 YFSETQ. The CDR3 loop is CASSLALTGGFETQYF. CDR3 sequence (DNA): TGCGCCAGCAGCTTGGCCCTGACAGGGGGCTTCGAGACCCAGTACTTC.

The V call is TRBV14, the J call TRBJ1-2; D remains unclear. V was trimmed by 1 base and J by 2 bases, leaving 11 bases between them. The CDR3 covers 15 residues. CDR1 is SGHDN and CDR2 is FVKESK in the germline V gene. The CDR3 region has the DNA TGTGCCAGCAGCCAAGTGCTGGGAATCAACTATGGCTACACCTTC. Translated: CASSQVLGINYGYTF.

The CDR3 nucleotides read TGTGCCAGCAGCTGGGGGACGATGACAGGGGGTCCCTACAATGAGCAGTTCTTC. Protein: CASSWGTMTGGPYNEQFF. The V call is TRBV5-4, the J call TRBJ2-1; 9 bases are shared with TRBD1. Looked up from germline, CDR1 is SGHNT and CDR2 is YYREEE (reference sequence). J was trimmed by 2 bases and V by 3 bases; bases with no gene match: 12. The CDR3 has 18 amino acids.

On this clone: Other DNA sequences in the same sample also yield this CDR3. The chain couples TRBV7-9 to TRBJ1-2; D not certain. The CDR3 loop spans 12 amino acids. The V gene lost 3 bases and the J gene lost 3 bases, with 5 bases spanning the gap. Germline values: CDR1 SEHNR, CDR2 FQNEAQ (reference sequence). CDR3 coding DNA: TGTGCCAGCAGCTTTAACGACTATGGCTACACCTTC. As protein: CASSFNDYGYTF.

The rearrangement links TRBV28 to TRBJ1-5; D ambiguous. The germline V gene has CDR1 MDHEN and CDR2 SYDVKM. Trimming removed 3 bases from V and 4 bases from J, with 13 bases in between. The CDR3 extends over 15 amino acids. For the CDR3, the DNA is TGTGCCAGCAGTTTCTCTCGGGTCAGGAATCAGCCCCAGCATTTT. This codes for CASSFSRVRNQPQHF. The variable domain in full, with the rest retrieved from reference TRBV28 and TRBJ1-5, is DVKVTQSSRYLVKRTGEKVFLECVQDMDHENMFWYRQDPGLGLRLIYFSYDVKMKEKGDIPEGYSVSREKKERFSLILESASTNQTSMYLCASSFSRVRNQPQHFGDGTRLSIL.

V gene TRBV28 combines with J gene TRBJ1-2, with no clear D. The V gene's germline CDR1 is MDHEN and CDR2 SYDVKM. This CDR3 spans 14 amino acids. Between the trimmed V and J ends, which lost 2 bases and 5 bases, there was a span of 12 bases. The CDR3 is CASSLGVAFYGYTF. The CDR3 DNA reads as TGTGCCAGCAGTTTAGGCGTGGCCTTTTATGGCTACACCTTC.

This clone was seen a handful of times. The J gene is TRBJ1-1, the V gene TRBV29-1; a possible D gene is TRBD1 (5 bases). Trimming pared 3 bases from V and 0 bases from J, leaving 14 bases between. This CDR3 comprises 15 residues. Germline CDR1 is SQVTM and CDR2 is ANQGSEA. The CDR3 is CSVDGRGIMNTEAFF. The CDR3 DNA is TGCAGCGTTGATGGTAGGGGTATCATGAACACTGAAGCTTTCTTT.

J is TRBJ2-3 and V is TRBV6-2 or TRBV6-3; TRBD2 aligns across 9 bases. V dropped 5 bases and J dropped 8; count of bases not matched to a gene: 8. Germline V gene sequence: CDR1 MNHEY, CDR2 SVGEGT. This CDR3 contains 14 residues. The CDR3 DNA follows: TGTGCCAGCAGTAAACTAGCGGGTCGGGGTACGCAGTATTTT. This encodes CASSKLAGRGTQYF.

For this clone: Relative to the germline gene, one junction end is altered; a read error may explain this. This sample also contains other DNA sequences that code for the same CDR3. The rearrangement links TRBV30 to TRBJ2-7, with a weak D call TRBD2 (6 bases). The germline CDR1 and CDR2 sequences are GTSNPN and SVGIG (reference sequence). This CDR3 spans 12 amino acids. The CDR3 here is CAWKAGFYEQYF. Here the CDR3 DNA reads TGTGCCTGGAAGGCGGGATTCTACGAGCAGTATTTC.

This rearrangement joins TRBV6-5 to TRBJ2-5; D may match TRBD1 or TRBD2 (5 bases each). Germline V gene sequence: CDR1 MNHEY, CDR2 SVGAGI. This CDR3 has 13 residues. V was trimmed by 6 bases and J by 2 bases, leaving 10 bases between them. The CDR3 reads CASSGAPQETQYF. The CDR3 DNA reads TGTGCCAGCAGCGGGGCTCCGCAAGAGACCCAGTACTTC.